The 20 T cell receptor beta chains presented below share a single source sample, sequenced in a study of human T cells and chemical hapten exposure. Each CDR3 protein is one row after TCRdb ran MiXCR on the RACE reads. Altogether 360,000 or so distinct CDR3 sequences are present, just under 6.5% being singletons, with the ten largest covering roughly 5.4%. Time point meaning: patch test 2, 6 weeks after DPC sensitization. Treatment described: therapeutic diphenylcyclopropenone sensitization with weekly scalp DPC. This material consisted of whole blood, taken in connection with sensitization to the hapten diphenylcyclopropenone (DPC). Receptors were obtained from a woman between 18 and 30 years old with alopecia areata. Some clones in this sample may be carry-over from other donors' samples.

The sample holds a few counts of this clonotype. This rearrangement joins TRBV7-2 to TRBJ1-6, with D maybe TRBD1 (5 bases). Germline CDR1 reads SGHTA; CDR2 reads FQGNSA. This CDR3 region has 16 residues. With 5 bases removed from V and 0 bases from J, the gap between germline ends came to 11 bases. CDR3 coding DNA: TGTGCCAGCAGCCAAGACAGCAACTCCTATAATTCACCCCTCCACTTT. Translating gives CASSQDSNSYNSPLHF. The full variable domain, in which reference TRBV7-2 and TRBJ1-6 provide the parts outside the CDR3, is GAGVSQSPSNKVTEKGKDVELRCDPISGHTALYWYRQSLGQGLEFLIYFQGNSAPDKSGLPSDRFSAERTGGSVSTLTIQRTQQEDSAVYLCASSQDSNSYNSPLHFGNGTRLTVT.

In this sample, this clonotype turned up a few times. The genes are TRBV4-2 and TRBJ2-3; no clear D gene. Germline-derived CDR1 and CDR2 are LGHNA and YNFKEQ. Trimming left V 1 base short and J 6 bases short, with 20 bases between. The CDR3 length is 17 residues. CDR3 in amino acids: CASSQGPEYTLPDTQYF. The CDR3 DNA reads as TGTGCCAGCAGCCAAGGCCCGGAGTACACCCTCCCGGATACGCAGTATTTT.

This clonotype was counted ten times or more. The rearrangement uses TRBV7-9 and TRBJ2-7; unclear D gene. The V gene lost 5 bases and the J gene lost 2 bases, with 4 bases spanning the gap. Per the germline V gene, CDR1 is SEHNR and CDR2 is FQNEAQ (reference sequence). The CDR3 has 11 residues. The CDR3 region is CASSATYEQYF. The CDR3 DNA is TGTGCCAGCAGCGCCACCTACGAGCAGTACTTC.

This clonotype was found many times. The rearrangement uses TRBV7-3 and TRBJ2-6; D is perhaps TRBD2 (5 bases). The CDR3 length is 14 residues. The germline CDR1 and CDR2 sequences are SGHTA and FQGTGA. Trimming left V 4 bases short and J 2 bases short, with 6 bases between. CDR3 protein: CASSSRAGANVLTF. The CDR3 DNA is TGTGCCAGCAGCTCGAGGGCTGGGGCCAACGTCCTGACTTTC.

This clonotype appeared a few times. The J gene is TRBJ1-1, the V gene TRBV18, with a tentative D call TRBD1 (6 bases). CDR3 length equals 17 residues. V was shortened by 1 base and J by 3 bases, with 18 bases between the two germline ends. In germline, CDR1 is KGHSH, CDR2 LQKENI. The DNA of the CDR3 is TGTGCCAGCTCACCACTCAATGCGGACAGTTGGGACACTGAAGCTTTCTTT. It yields the protein CASSPLNADSWDTEAFF.

In its sample, this clonotype was seen many times. V and J are TRBV7-2 and TRBJ2-1, with 9 bases matching TRBD2. Trimming removed 4 bases from V and 4 bases from J; junction bases left unmatched: 11. The CDR3 sequence is 17 residues long. In germline, CDR1 is SGHTA, CDR2 FQGNSA. For the CDR3, the DNA is TGTGCCAGCAGCTCACGTATAGCGGGGGCAAGGTACAATGAGCAGTTCTTC. Translation: CASSSRIAGARYNEQFF.

This clonotype was counted only a few times. The gene calls are TRBV29-1 and TRBJ2-3; 9 nucleotides match TRBD2. Germline values: CDR1 SQVTM, CDR2 ANQGSEA. V lost 4 bases, J lost 4 bases, and 6 bases stayed unmatched. The CDR3 covers 14 residues. CDR3 in DNA: TGCAGCGTTGTCCGCGGGGGGGCCCCAGATACGCAGTATTTT. It is translated as CSVVRGGAPDTQYF.

The chain recombines TRBV5-1 with TRBJ2-7; 7 bases are shared with TRBD1. This CDR3 is built from 13 residues. V was pared by 4 bases and J by 3 bases, with 4 bases of the junction left unmatched. Germline V gene data show CDR1 as SGHRS and CDR2 as YFSETQ. The CDR3 sequence is CASSPDRVYEQYF. The CDR3 nucleotides are TGCGCCAGCAGCCCAGACAGGGTCTACGAGCAGTACTTC.

At least ten counts were recorded for this clonotype. This rearrangement joins TRBV12-3 or TRBV12-4 to TRBJ2-3; no clear D gene. The CDR3 consists of 12 residues. V was trimmed by 11 bases and J by 2 bases, leaving 11 bases between them. The DNA for the CDR3 is TGTGCCTCACTTAGGGACACAGATACGCAGTATTTT. It is translated as CASLRDTDTQYF.

This clonotype has only a few counts. The chain employs TRBV27 and TRBJ2-7, with TRBD2 matching 11 bases. Germline loops: CDR1 MNHEY, CDR2 SMNVEV (reference sequence). V trimming: 10 bases; J trimming: 4 bases; junction bases outside the gene matches: 9. The CDR3 covers 14 residues. The DNA for the CDR3 is TGTGCCACCAATAGCGGGGGGGGTCCGTACGAGCAGTACTTC. Amino acids: CATNSGGGPYEQYF.

This clonotype was counted only a few times. The V gene is TRBV24-1, the J gene TRBJ1-1, with D possibly matching TRBD1 (5 bases). V was shortened by 4 bases and J by 5 bases, with 13 bases between the two germline ends. Per germline, CDR1 KGHDR and CDR2 SFDVKD. There are 14 residues in the CDR3. CDR3 loop: CATSDAMGDTEAFF. The DNA of the CDR3 is TGTGCCACCAGTGACGCGATGGGGGATACTGAAGCTTTCTTT.

This clonotype was observed at least ten times. This rearrangement joins TRBV10-3 to TRBJ1-1; D unclear. CDR1 is ENHRY and CDR2 is SYGVKD in the germline V gene. The length of the CDR3 is 12 residues. Deletions cut 4 bases from V and 3 bases from J, with 6 bases between. DNA of the CDR3: TGTGCCATCAGTGGGAGGGACACTGAAGCTTTCTTT. Translated, it gives CAISGRDTEAFF.

The rearrangement uses TRBV6-2 or TRBV6-3 and TRBJ2-7, with 7 bases that match TRBD2. CDR3 length equals 14 residues. CDR1 MNHEY and CDR2 SVGEGT come from the germline V gene. Unmatched junction bases numbered 7, after V lost 8 bases and J lost 0 bases. CDR3 nucleotide sequence: TGTGCCAGCGGTCCTAGCGGATTCTCCTACGAGCAGTACTTC. It is translated as CASGPSGFSYEQYF.

This clonotype was detected many times. This chain joins TRBV20-1 and TRBJ2-7; D may be TRBD1 or TRBD2 (6 bases each). Trimming pared 3 bases from V and 3 bases from J, leaving 15 bases between. The CDR3 runs 14 residues. Per the germline V gene, CDR1 is DFQATT and CDR2 is SNEGSKA (reference sequence). CDR3 sequence (DNA): TGCAGTGCTAGGGCGTTGGAGGGGGACTACGAGCAGTACTTC. This codes for CSARALEGDYEQYF.

A few counts support this clonotype. The chain has TRBV11-1 and TRBJ1-2; no clear D. The CDR3 totals 13 residues. The germline V gene has CDR1 SGHAT and CDR2 FQDESV (reference sequence). V was trimmed by 5 bases and J by 3 bases, leaving 10 bases between them. This CDR3 reads CASSPRRYYGYTF. The CDR3 DNA follows: TGTGCCAGCAGCCCGAGACGGTACTATGGCTACACCTTC. Using reference TRBV11-1 and TRBJ1-2 for the parts outside the CDR3, the full variable domain is EAEVAQSPRYKITEKSQAVAFWCDPISGHATLYWYRQILGQGPELLVQFQDESVVDDSQLPKDRFSAERLKGVDSTLKIQPAELGDSAMYLCASSPRRYYGYTFGSGTRLTVV.

This clonotype has a count of ten or more. The rearrangement joins TRBV6-5 to TRBJ1-4; D might be TRBD1 (5 bases). The CDR3 extends over 15 amino acids. Germline CDR1 reads MNHEY; CDR2 reads SVGAGI. V dropped 5 bases and J dropped 0 bases, with 10 bases sitting between them. The CDR3 DNA sequence: TGTGCCAGCAGTAGGGGACTTGCAACTAATGAAAAACTGTTTTTT. Residues: CASSRGLATNEKLFF.

This chain connects TRBV7-9 to TRBJ1-3; no definite D call. Germline loops: CDR1 SEHNR, CDR2 FQNEAQ (reference sequence). V was pared by 3 bases and J by 2 bases, with 5 bases between. The CDR3 contains 13 residues. This CDR3 reads CASSFVAGNTIYF. The DNA for the CDR3 is TGTGCCAGCAGCTTCGTTGCTGGAAACACCATATATTTT.

This clonotype was counted ten times or more. The chain links TRBV10-3 to TRBJ1-2, with 8 bases identical to TRBD1. Germline V CDR1 and CDR2: ENHRY, SYGVKD. V lost 8 bases and J lost 4; bases outside the gene matches: 12. CDR3 length equals 15 residues. The CDR3 DNA sequence: TGTGCCATCCAAGAAGCCACAGGGGGAGTCTATGGCTACACCTTC. Its protein product is CAIQEATGGVYGYTF.

This clonotype was observed a few times. The chain is built from TRBV5-5 and TRBJ1-5; no definite D call. Germline CDR1 reads SGHKS; CDR2 reads YYEKEE (reference sequence). The CDR3 is 15 residues long. The V gene lost 2 bases and the J gene lost 6 bases, with 15 bases spanning the gap. The CDR3, as DNA: TGTGCCAGCAGCTTATTGCCAACTCAGATTCAGCCCCAGCATTTT. As protein: CASSLLPTQIQPQHF.

This chain uses TRBV11-2 with TRBJ2-7; 9 bases map to TRBD2. CDR3 length: 15 residues. From germline, CDR1 is SGHAT and CDR2 FQNNGV. The V segment lost 4 bases and the J segment 5 bases; nucleotides outside the gene matches: 9. CDR3 nucleotide sequence: TGTGCCAGCAGCTCGAATGCCGGGACTAGCAACGAGCAGTACTTC. Encoded protein: CASSSNAGTSNEQYF. Based on the CDR3 plus reference TRBV11-2 and TRBJ2-7, the full variable domain is EAGVAQSPRYKIIEKRQSVAFWCNPISGHATLYWYQQILGQGPKLLIQFQNNGVVDDSQLPKDRFSAERLKGVDSTLKIQPAKLEDSAVYLCASSSNAGTSNEQYFGPGTRLTVT.